These 4 T cell receptor beta chains were sequenced from one sample in a study of Ad26.COV2.S vaccination and SARS-CoV-2 variants (dated by TCRdb to about 2021). Library construction relied on the immunoSEQ multiplex PCR assay. TCRdb obtained this table from immuneACCESS and retained in-frame rearrangements with V and J assigned. These tables miss some clones; where compared with another copy, unresolved V genes account for less than half of the shortfall, and the remainder is unexplained. This sample lists about 350,000 clones; around 89% were detected once. The leading ten clones occupy around 4.5% of the sample. The treatment or condition label here, explained by the study, means: 15 to 20 received Ad26.COV2.S at low or high dose, single or two shots; about five received placebo; per-sample allocation not given. Repertoires of vaccine and placebo recipients were sequenced from samples taken on day 63 after the first injection.

Sequenced material: peripheral blood, taken in a trial of Ad26.COV2.S vaccine versus placebo. Receptors were obtained from a person aged 18-65 years who received the Ad26.COV2.S COVID-19 vaccine or a placebo.

V and J are TRBV7-2 and TRBJ2-5; the match to TRBD1 covers 8 bases. The CDR3 spans 17 residues. Germline CDR1 and CDR2: SGHTA and FQGNSA. The J segment lost 5 bases and the V segment lost 5 bases, leaving 16 bases of the junction unmatched. The CDR3 here is CASSPRGQGARMETQYF. In DNA form, the CDR3 reads TGTGCCAGCAGCCCTAGGGGGCAGGGGGCTCGTATGGAGACCCAGTACTTC.

The rearrangement joins TRBV7-9 to TRBJ2-7; weak D call: TRBD1 (6 bases). CDR1 SEHNR and CDR2 FQNEAQ come from the germline V gene (reference sequence). The CDR3 covers 15 residues. V was clipped by 2 bases and J by 0 bases, with 11 bases between them. CDR3 sequence reads: CASSLKGDNSYEQYF. CDR3 nucleotides: TGTGCCAGCAGCTTAAAAGGGGACAACTCCTACGAGCAGTACTTC.

The chain carries TRBV4-3 and TRBJ1-1; TRBD1 is a possible D gene (5 bases). Germline V CDR1 and CDR2: LGHNA, YSLEER. Trimming removed 0 bases from V and 2 bases from J, with 16 bases in between. The CDR3 is 17 amino acids. The CDR3 region has the DNA TGCGCCAGCAGCCAAGATCCATTGGGACTGGACAACACTGAAGCTTTCTTT. Protein: CASSQDPLGLDNTEAFF.

V usage is TRBV6-6 and J usage is TRBJ1-5, with TRBD1 matching 7 bases. Germline-derived CDR1 and CDR2 are MNHNY and SVGAGI (reference sequence). This CDR3 spans 14 amino acids. The V segment lost 0 bases and the J segment 7 bases; nucleotides outside the gene matches: 3. The CDR3 DNA is TGTGCCAGCAGTTACTCAGGGGGCAGGCAGCCCCAGCATTTT. It translates to CASSYSGGRQPQHF.